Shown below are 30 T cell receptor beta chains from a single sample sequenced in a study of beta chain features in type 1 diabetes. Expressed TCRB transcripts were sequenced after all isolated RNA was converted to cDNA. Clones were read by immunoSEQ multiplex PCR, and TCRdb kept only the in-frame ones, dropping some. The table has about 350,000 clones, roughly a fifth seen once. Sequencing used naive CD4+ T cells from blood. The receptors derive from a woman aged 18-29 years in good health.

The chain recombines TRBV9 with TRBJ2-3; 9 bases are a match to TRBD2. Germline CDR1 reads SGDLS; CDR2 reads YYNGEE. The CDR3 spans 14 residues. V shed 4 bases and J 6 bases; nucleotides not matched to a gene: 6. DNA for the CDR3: TGTGCCAGCAGCCAAGGGCGGGAGGGCGATACGCAGTATTTT. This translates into CASSQGREGDTQYF.

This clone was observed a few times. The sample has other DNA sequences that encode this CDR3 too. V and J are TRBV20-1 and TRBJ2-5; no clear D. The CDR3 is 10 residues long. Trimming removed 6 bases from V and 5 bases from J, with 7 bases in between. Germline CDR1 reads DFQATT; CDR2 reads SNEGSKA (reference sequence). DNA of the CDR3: TGCAGTGCGGCTAGGGAGACCCAGTACTTC. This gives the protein CSAARETQYF.

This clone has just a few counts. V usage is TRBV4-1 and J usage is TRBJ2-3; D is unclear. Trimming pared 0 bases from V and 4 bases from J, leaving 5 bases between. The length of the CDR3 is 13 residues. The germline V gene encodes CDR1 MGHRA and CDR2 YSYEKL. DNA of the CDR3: TGCGCCAGCAGCCAAGAAGACTCAGATACGCAGTATTTT. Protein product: CASSQEDSDTQYF.

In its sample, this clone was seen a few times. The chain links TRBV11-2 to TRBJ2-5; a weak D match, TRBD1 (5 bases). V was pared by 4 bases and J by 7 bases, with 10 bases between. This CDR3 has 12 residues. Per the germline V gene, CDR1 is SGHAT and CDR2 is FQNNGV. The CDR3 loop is CASSYGRGTQYF. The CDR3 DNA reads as TGTGCCAGCAGCTATGGAAGGGGGACCCAGTACTTC.

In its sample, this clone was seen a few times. The CDR3 nucleotides read TGTGCCAGCAGCTCAAGGACGACAGGGTCTAACAATGAGCAGTTCTTC. It encodes CASSSRTTGSNNEQFF. The rearrangement uses TRBV7-9 and TRBJ2-1; 7 positions match TRBD1. The trim removed 4 bases at V and 5 bases at J, leaving 11 bases unmatched. The CDR3 totals 16 residues. Germline V gives CDR1 SEHNR, CDR2 FQNEAQ (reference sequence).

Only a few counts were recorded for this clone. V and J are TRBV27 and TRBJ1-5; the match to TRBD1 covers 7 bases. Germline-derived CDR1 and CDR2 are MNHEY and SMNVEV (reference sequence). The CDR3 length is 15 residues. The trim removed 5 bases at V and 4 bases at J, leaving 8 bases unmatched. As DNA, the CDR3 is TGTGCCAGCAGTGGGATCGGGACAGCAAATCAGCCCCAGCATTTT. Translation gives CASSGIGTANQPQHF.

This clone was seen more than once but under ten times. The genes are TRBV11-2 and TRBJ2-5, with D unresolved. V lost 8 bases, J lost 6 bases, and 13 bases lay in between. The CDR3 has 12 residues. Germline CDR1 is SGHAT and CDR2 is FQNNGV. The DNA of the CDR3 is TGTGCCAGCTCTACGGTGTCAAAGACCCAGTACTTC. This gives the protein CASSTVSKTQYF.

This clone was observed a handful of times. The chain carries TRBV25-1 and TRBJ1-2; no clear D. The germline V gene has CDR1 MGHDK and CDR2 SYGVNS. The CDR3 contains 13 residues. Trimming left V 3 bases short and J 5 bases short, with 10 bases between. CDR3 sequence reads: CASSDASIYGYTF. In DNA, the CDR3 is TGTGCCAGCAGTGACGCCTCTATTTATGGCTACACCTTC.

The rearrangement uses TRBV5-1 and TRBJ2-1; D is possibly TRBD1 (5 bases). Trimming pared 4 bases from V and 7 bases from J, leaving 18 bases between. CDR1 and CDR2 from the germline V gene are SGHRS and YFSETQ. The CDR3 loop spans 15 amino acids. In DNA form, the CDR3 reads TGCGCCAGCAGCCCGGACACCTCACCCCGGAATGAGCAGTTCTTC. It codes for CASSPDTSPRNEQFF.

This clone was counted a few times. For the CDR3, the DNA is TGTGCCATCAGTGGGACAGGGGTGAATTCACCCCTCCACTTT. Its protein is CAISGTGVNSPLHF. This chain joins TRBV10-3 and TRBJ1-6, with 9 bases lining up with TRBD1. CDR3 length equals 14 residues. Trimming took 4 bases from V and 7 from J; bases not matched to a gene: 2. Per the germline V gene, CDR1 is ENHRY and CDR2 is SYGVKD.

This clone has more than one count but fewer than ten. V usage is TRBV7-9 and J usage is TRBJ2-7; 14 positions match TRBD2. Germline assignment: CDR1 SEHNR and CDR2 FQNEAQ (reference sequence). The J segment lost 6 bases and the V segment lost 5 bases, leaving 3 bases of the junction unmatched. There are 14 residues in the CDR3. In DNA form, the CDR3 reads TGTGCCAGCAGCCCGACTAGCGGGAGGGTCGAGCAGTACTTC. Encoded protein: CASSPTSGRVEQYF.

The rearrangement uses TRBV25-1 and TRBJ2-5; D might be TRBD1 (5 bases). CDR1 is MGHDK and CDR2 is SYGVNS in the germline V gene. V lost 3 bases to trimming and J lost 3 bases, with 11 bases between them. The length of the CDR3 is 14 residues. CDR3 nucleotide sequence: TGTGCCAGCAGTGAGCACGGCAGGGAAGAGACCCAGTACTTC. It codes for CASSEHGREETQYF.

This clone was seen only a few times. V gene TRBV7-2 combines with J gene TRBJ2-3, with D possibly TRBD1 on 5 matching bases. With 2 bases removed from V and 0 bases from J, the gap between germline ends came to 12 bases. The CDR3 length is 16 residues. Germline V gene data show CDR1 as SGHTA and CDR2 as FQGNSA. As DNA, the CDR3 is TGTGCCAGCAGCTTAAGACAGTTACTTAGCACAGATACGCAGTATTTT. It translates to CASSLRQLLSTDTQYF.

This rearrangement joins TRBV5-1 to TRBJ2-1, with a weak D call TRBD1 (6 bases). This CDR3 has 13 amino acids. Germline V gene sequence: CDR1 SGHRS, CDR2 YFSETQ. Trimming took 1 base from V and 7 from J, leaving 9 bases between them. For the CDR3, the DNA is TGCGCCAGCAGCTTGAGGACAGAGAATGAGCAGTTCTTC. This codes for CASSLRTENEQFF.

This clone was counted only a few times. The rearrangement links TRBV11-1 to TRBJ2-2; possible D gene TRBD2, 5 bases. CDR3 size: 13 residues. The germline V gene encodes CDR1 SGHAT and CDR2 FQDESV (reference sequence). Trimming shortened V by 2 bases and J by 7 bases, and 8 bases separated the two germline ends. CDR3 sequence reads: CASSLIGGGELFF. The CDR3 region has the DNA TGTGCCAGCAGCTTAATCGGAGGCGGGGAGCTGTTTTTT.

The CDR3 sequence: CASSVAPGQGSYEQYF. The CDR3 DNA reads as TGTGCCAGCAGCGTAGCTCCAGGACAGGGAAGCTACGAGCAGTACTTC. This chain uses TRBV9 with TRBJ2-7; 8 bases are a match to TRBD1. The CDR3 is 16 amino acids. Germline V CDR1 and CDR2: SGDLS, YYNGEE. V was pared by 0 bases and J by 3 bases, with 8 bases of the junction left unmatched.

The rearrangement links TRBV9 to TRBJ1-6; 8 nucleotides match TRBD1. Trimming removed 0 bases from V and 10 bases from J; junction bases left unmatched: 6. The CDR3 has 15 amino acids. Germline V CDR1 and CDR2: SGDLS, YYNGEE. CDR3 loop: CASSVGAGGKSPLHF. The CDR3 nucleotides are TGTGCCAGCAGCGTAGGGGCAGGGGGCAAATCACCCCTCCACTTT.

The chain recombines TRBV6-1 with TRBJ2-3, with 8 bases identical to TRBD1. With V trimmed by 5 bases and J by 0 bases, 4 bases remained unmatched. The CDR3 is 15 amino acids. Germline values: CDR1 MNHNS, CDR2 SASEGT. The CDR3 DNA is TGTGCCAGCAGTCCAGGACAGGGCAGCACAGATACGCAGTATTTT. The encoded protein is CASSPGQGSTDTQYF.

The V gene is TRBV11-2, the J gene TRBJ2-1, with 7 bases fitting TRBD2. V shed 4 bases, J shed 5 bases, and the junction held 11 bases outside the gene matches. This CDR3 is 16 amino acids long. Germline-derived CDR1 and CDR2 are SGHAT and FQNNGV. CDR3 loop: CASSSLGRVAHNEQFF. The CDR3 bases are TGTGCCAGCAGCTCCCTTGGGAGGGTGGCCCACAATGAGCAGTTCTTC.

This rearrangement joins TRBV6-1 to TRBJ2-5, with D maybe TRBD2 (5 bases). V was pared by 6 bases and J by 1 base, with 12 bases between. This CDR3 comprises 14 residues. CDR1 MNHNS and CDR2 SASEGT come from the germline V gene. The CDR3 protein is CASSPTRGQETQYF. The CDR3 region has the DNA TGTGCCAGCAGCCCCACTAGAGGCCAAGAGACCCAGTACTTC.

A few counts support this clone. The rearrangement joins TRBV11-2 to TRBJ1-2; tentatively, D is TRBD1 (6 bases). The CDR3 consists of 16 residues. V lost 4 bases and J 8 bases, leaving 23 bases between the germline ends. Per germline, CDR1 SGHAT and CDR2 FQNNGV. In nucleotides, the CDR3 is TGTGCCAGCAGCTCTCTCCGGGACAAGCCCCTTTACGGCTACACCTTC. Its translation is CASSSLRDKPLYGYTF.

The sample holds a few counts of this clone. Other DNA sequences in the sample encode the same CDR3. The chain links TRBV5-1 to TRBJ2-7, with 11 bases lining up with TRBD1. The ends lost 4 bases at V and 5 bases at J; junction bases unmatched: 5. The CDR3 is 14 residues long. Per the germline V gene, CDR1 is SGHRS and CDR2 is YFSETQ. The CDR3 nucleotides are TGCGCCAGCAGCCCTGGGACAGGGGGAGACGAGCAGTACTTC. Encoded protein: CASSPGTGGDEQYF.

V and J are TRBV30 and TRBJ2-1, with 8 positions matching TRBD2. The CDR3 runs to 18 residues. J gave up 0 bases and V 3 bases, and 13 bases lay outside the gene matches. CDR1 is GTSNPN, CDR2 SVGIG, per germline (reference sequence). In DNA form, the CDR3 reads TGTGCCTGGAGCCGCAAACGGGGGGGCTACTCCTCCTACAATGAGCAGTTCTTC. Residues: CAWSRKRGGYSSYNEQFF.

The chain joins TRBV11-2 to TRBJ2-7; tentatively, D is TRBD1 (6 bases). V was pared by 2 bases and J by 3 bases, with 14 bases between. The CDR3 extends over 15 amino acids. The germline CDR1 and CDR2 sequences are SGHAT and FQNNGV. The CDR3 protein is CASSLMLRGIYEQYF. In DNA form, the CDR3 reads TGTGCCAGCAGCTTAATGCTCAGGGGCATCTACGAGCAGTACTTC.

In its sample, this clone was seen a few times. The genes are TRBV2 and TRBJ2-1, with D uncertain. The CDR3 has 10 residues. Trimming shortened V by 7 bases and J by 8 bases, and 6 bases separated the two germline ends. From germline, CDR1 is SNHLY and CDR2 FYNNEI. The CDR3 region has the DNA TGTGCCAGCAATCTATATGAGCAGTTCTTC. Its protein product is CASNLYEQFF. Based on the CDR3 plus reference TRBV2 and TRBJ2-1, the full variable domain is EPEVTQTPSHQVTQMGQEVILRCVPISNHLYFYWYRQILGQKVEFLVSFYNNEISEKSEIFDDQFSVERPDGSNFTLKIRSTKLEDSAMYFCASNLYEQFFGPGTRLTVL.

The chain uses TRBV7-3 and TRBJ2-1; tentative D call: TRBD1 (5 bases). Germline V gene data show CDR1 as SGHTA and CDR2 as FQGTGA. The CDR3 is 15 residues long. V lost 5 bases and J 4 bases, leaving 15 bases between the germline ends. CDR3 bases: TGTGCCAGCAGCGCGGCAAGGGGTTATTACAATGAGCAGTTCTTC. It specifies CASSAARGYYNEQFF.

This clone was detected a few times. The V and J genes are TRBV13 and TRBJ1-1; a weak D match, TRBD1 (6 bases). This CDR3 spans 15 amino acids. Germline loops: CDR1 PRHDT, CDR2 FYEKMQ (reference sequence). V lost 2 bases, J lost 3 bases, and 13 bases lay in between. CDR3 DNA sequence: TGTGCCAGCAGCTTAACTACAGGGATTCACACTGAAGCTTTCTTT. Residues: CASSLTTGIHTEAFF.

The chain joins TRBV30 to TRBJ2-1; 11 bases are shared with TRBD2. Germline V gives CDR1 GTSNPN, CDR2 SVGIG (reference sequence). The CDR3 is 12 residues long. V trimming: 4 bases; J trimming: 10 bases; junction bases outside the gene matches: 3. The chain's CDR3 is CAWTSGRLEQFF. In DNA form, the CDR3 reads TGTGCCTGGACTAGCGGGAGGTTAGAGCAGTTCTTC.

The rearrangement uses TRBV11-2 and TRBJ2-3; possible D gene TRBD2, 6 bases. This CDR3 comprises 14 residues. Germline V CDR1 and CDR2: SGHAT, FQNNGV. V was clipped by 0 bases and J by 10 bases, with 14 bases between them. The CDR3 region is CASSLDTSSGSQYF. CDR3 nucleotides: TGTGCCAGCAGCTTAGATACTAGCAGTGGGTCGCAGTATTTT.

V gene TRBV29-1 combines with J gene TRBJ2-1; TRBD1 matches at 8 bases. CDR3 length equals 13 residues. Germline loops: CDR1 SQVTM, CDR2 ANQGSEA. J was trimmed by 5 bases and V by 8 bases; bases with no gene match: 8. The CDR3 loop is CSFGQGGHNEQFF. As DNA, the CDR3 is TGCAGCTTCGGACAGGGAGGACACAATGAGCAGTTCTTC.